These 4 T cell receptor beta chains came from one sample sequenced in a study of CD8+ T cells in alopecia areata. Reverse transcription of extracted RNA yielded cDNA, which provided the sequencing template. Generated by immunoSEQ multiplex PCR, the TCRdb table keeps only in-frame clones and is missing some. The sample lists some 210,000 clones; approximately 70% were seen once. Described treatment: oral pan-JAK inhibitor, 5-10 mg twice daily. Material: CD4+ T cells sorted from blood, obtained around week 42, from a patient treated with tofacitinib. Receptors originate from a human donor with alopecia areata.

This clone came up a few times. The chain links TRBV4-3 to TRBJ2-3; TRBD2 might be the D (5 bases). Between the trimmed V and J ends, which lost 0 bases and 1 base, there was a span of 8 bases. This CDR3 comprises 15 residues. CDR1 and CDR2 from the germline V gene are LGHNA and YSLEER. CDR3 bases: TGCGCCAGCAGCCAAGAGAGGGCACGCACAGATACGCAGTATTTT. This translates into CASSQERARTDTQYF.

This clone appeared many times. The genes are TRBV23-1 and TRBJ2-5; TRBD1 is a possible D gene (6 bases). TRBV23-1 qualifies as an ORF whose function is uncertain. This CDR3 is built from 15 residues. V gave up 4 bases and J gave up 4 bases, with 16 bases separating them. CDR3 residues: CASSPQGHPRETQYF. CDR3 in DNA: TGCGCCAGCAGTCCCCAGGGACACCCCAGAGAGACCCAGTACTTC.

The V and J genes are TRBV6-1 and TRBJ1-2, with D uncertain. CDR1 and CDR2 (germline): MNHNS, SASEGT. CDR3 length: 11 amino acids. The V and J ends lost 10 bases and 4 bases respectively, with 10 bases between them. The CDR3 DNA follows: TGTGCCACCCAAGTAGCCTATGGCTACACCTTC. It is translated as CATQVAYGYTF.

This clone was found once. V is TRBV5-4 and J is TRBJ1-2; possible D gene TRBD1, 5 bases. The CDR3 covers 14 residues. CDR1 is SGHNT, CDR2 YYREEE, per germline (reference sequence). The V end lost 2 bases, the J end lost 0 bases, and 8 bases lay between the germline ends. CDR3 coding DNA: TGTGCCAGCAGCTTTCGACAGTCTAACTATGGCTACACCTTC. It codes for CASSFRQSNYGYTF.